This TCR beta chain originates from a study of T cells in tuberculosis. Study background: Within 7 days of starting treatment, or before, PBMC were stored. Study-wide results and caveats: Shorter CDR3-alpha in active tuberculosis partly drove smaller distances.

Documented time point: new active TB diagnosis, blood taken before or within 7 days of starting treatment. Confirmation came from sputum smear and/or culture positivity for M. tuberculosis. The table came from immunoSEQ multiplex PCR; TCRdb's copy has only in-frame clones and leaves some out. The sample has about 49,000 clones; about 95% are singletons. As concerns this clone: Its antigen is currently unknown. At one boundary the junction diverges from the germline segment, which might be a read error.

This CDR3 has 14 amino acids. Germline V CDR1 and CDR2: SGHRS, YFSETQ. The chain uses TRBV5-1 and TRBJ1-1; unclear D gene. The clonotype was recovered from an adult with tuberculosis. The sequenced sample was PBMCs, obtained at tuberculosis diagnosis. In DNA form, the CDR3 reads TGCGCCAGCAGCTTGGCCGGAGGGAACCCTGAAGCTTTCTTT. It codes for CASSLAGGNPEAFF.